One and the same sample provided the 26 T cell receptor beta chains below, sequenced in a study of T-cell reconstitution after alpha-beta-depleted transplantation in children. Unique molecular identifiers were incorporated during preparation of the TCRbeta library. One entry per CDR3 protein results from TCRdb running MiXCR on the PCR reads. The sample records hundreds of thousands of distinct CDR3 sequences, about a tenth being singletons. Source: PBMCs, taken before TCRalphabeta/CD19-depleted stem cell transplant. These receptors all stem from a child less than two years old with acute myeloid leukemia, due to receive a stem cell transplant.

This clonotype turned up a few times. This chain connects TRBV11-3 to TRBJ2-5; 14 nucleotides align to TRBD2. V lost 5 bases, J lost 4 bases, and 3 bases stayed unmatched. The CDR3 spans 15 residues. Looked up from germline, CDR1 is SGHNT and CDR2 is YENEEA. The CDR3, as DNA: TGTGCCAGCAGCATGGGACTAGCGGGAGTAGAGACCCAGTACTTC. Its translation: CASSMGLAGVETQYF.

There are many counts of this clonotype. The chain uses TRBV5-1 and TRBJ1-2, with 12 positions matching TRBD1. The length of the CDR3 is 14 residues. The trim removed 4 bases at V and 8 bases at J, leaving 6 bases unmatched. Germline V gene data show CDR1 as SGHRS and CDR2 as YFSETQ. This chain's CDR3 is CASSTGQGADGYTF. Written as DNA, the CDR3 is TGCGCCAGCAGCACGGGACAGGGGGCTGACGGCTACACCTTC.

Many counts were recorded for this clonotype. This chain connects TRBV4-1 to TRBJ2-7, with D unresolved. The germline gives CDR1 MGHRA, CDR2 YSYEKL. V was cut by 0 bases and J by 4 bases, with 13 bases left in between. The CDR3 spans 15 residues. CDR3 in amino acids: CASSQDQHPRYEQYF. CDR3 nucleotide sequence: TGCGCCAGCAGCCAAGATCAGCATCCAAGGTACGAGCAGTACTTC.

Concerning this clonotype: A much bigger clone sits one base away, suggesting this may be a read error. The chain combines TRBV12-3 or TRBV12-4 with TRBJ1-2, with TRBD1 matching 11 bases. The CDR3 consists of 19 residues. The CDR3 DNA is TGTACCAGCAGTTTAGACTCAGGGACAGGGGGGTCAGGTAACTATGGCTACACCTTC. This sequence encodes CTSSLDSGTGGSGNYGYTF.

This clonotype was seen at least ten times. The chain links TRBV5-1 to TRBJ2-2, with unresolved D. Deletions cut 1 base from V and 4 bases from J, with 8 bases between. CDR3 length: 14 amino acids. CDR1 and CDR2 from the germline V gene are SGHRS and YFSETQ. For the CDR3, the DNA is TGCGCCAGCAGCTTGTCCTTCATCACCGGGGAGCTGTTTTTT. Protein: CASSLSFITGELFF.

Comments on this clonotype: A much larger clone lies one base from this, so it may be a read error. V and J are TRBV20-1 and TRBJ1-5; D is unclear. The CDR3 is made up of 15 amino acids. Germline CDR1 and CDR2: DFQATT and SNEGSKA (reference sequence). CDR3 DNA sequence: TGCAGTGCTAGAGAGGGCGATTATAGCAGTCAGCCCCAGCATTTT. It specifies CSAREGDYSSQPQHF.

This clonotype showed up many times. The CDR3, as DNA: TGTGCTAGTGGTTTGGTACTGACGGGAGGAGAGTCTGAGCAGTTCTTC. Protein product: CASGLVLTGGESEQFF. This chain uses TRBV12-5 with TRBJ2-1, with TRBD2 matching over 7 bases. The CDR3 covers 16 residues. V shed 0 bases, J shed 9 bases, and the junction held 11 bases outside the gene matches. CDR1 and CDR2 from the germline V gene are LGHNT and FRNRAP.

This clonotype has ten or more counts. The chain links TRBV15 to TRBJ2-1; 7 nucleotides line up with TRBD2. The CDR3 sequence is 14 residues long. With 2 bases clipped from V and 6 bases from J, the junction kept 4 bases outside the gene matches. The germline gives CDR1 LNHNV, CDR2 YYDKDF (reference sequence). Here the CDR3 reads CATSRFSGSNEQFF. The CDR3 DNA follows: TGTGCCACCAGCAGATTTAGCGGGTCCAATGAGCAGTTCTTC.

This clonotype was picked up many times. The chain employs TRBV3-1 and TRBJ1-2; D gene uncertain. CDR3 length: 12 residues. Germline-derived CDR1 and CDR2 are LGHDT and YNNKEL (reference sequence). Trimming removed 6 bases from V and 4 bases from J, with 9 bases in between. CDR3 nucleotides: TGTGCCAGCAGTTCGGCAGCCTATGGCTACACCTTC. Translating gives CASSSAAYGYTF.

Ten or more counts support this clonotype. J is TRBJ2-5 and V is TRBV5-1; TRBD2 might be the D (6 bases). V lost 3 bases and J lost 1, with 25 bases in between. The CDR3 length is 19 residues. The germline gives CDR1 SGHRS, CDR2 YFSETQ. CDR3 amino acids: CASSWTGLRNTRVQETQYF. Here the CDR3 DNA reads TGCGCCAGCAGCTGGACGGGACTTCGTAATACGAGGGTCCAAGAGACCCAGTACTTC.

A few counts support this clonotype. The chain joins TRBV7-3 to TRBJ1-2; 8 bases map to TRBD1. CDR1 is SGHTA and CDR2 is FQGTGA in the germline V gene. This CDR3 spans 14 amino acids. V lost 3 bases, J lost 7 bases, and 7 bases stayed unmatched. CDR3 nucleotide sequence: TGTGCCAGCAGCTTCACCTCAGGACAGGGTGGCTACACCTTC. This encodes CASSFTSGQGGYTF. The whole variable domain, remainder taken from reference TRBV7-3 and TRBJ1-2, is GAGVSQTPSNKVTEKGKYVELRCDPISGHTALYWYRQSLGQGPEFLIYFQGTGAADDSGLPNDRFFAVRPEGSVSTLKIQRTERGDSAVYLCASSFTSGQGGYTFGSGTRLTVV.

To note about this clonotype: With a much larger clone just one base away, this may be a read error. The chain is built from TRBV2 and TRBJ2-1; D gene unclear. CDR1 is SNHLY, CDR2 FYNNEI, per germline. The CDR3 consists of 14 residues. Trimming cost V 9 bases and J 0 bases, with 12 bases left between them. For the CDR3, the DNA is TGTGCCAGTCAGGTGAGAAGCTCCTACAATGAGCAGTTCTTC. It yields the protein CASQVRSSYNEQFF.

This clonotype was observed many times. This chain joins TRBV15 and TRBJ1-1, with TRBD1 matching over 8 bases. Germline CDR1 is LNHNV and CDR2 is YYDKDF (reference sequence). The length of the CDR3 is 12 residues. V gave up 5 bases and J gave up 11 bases; unmatched junction bases: 7. The CDR3 is CATSPQGAMAFF. DNA for the CDR3: TGTGCCACCAGCCCCCAGGGGGCTATGGCTTTCTTT.

This clonotype was seen ten or more times. The chain uses TRBV28 and TRBJ2-7; perhaps TRBD1 as D (6 bases). Germline V lookup: CDR1 MDHEN, CDR2 SYDVKM. This CDR3 comprises 14 residues. V was cut by 0 bases and J by 2 bases, with 8 bases left in between. CDR3 amino acids: CASSLWGAAYEQYF. In DNA form, the CDR3 reads TGTGCCAGCAGTTTATGGGGGGCTGCCTACGAGCAGTACTTC.

This clonotype was recorded many times. This rearrangement joins TRBV7-3 to TRBJ2-3; a weak D match, TRBD2 (6 bases). The V gene's germline CDR1 is SGHTA and CDR2 FQGTGA. This CDR3 is built from 17 residues. V lost 2 bases, J lost 1 base, and 16 bases lay in between. The CDR3 sequence: CASSLSSRRGGTDTQYF. For the CDR3, the DNA is TGTGCCAGCAGCTTATCATCACGGCGGGGCGGCACAGATACGCAGTATTTT.

This clonotype was seen repeatedly, ten times or more. V usage is TRBV7-2 and J usage is TRBJ2-2; D might be TRBD2 (6 bases). The germline V and J ends were trimmed by 2 bases and 4 bases, with 14 bases remaining between them. The germline gives CDR1 SGHTA, CDR2 FQGNSA. This CDR3 comprises 16 residues. The CDR3 sequence is CASSLHGGSATGELFF. In DNA form, the CDR3 reads TGTGCCAGCAGCTTACATGGGGGGAGTGCCACCGGGGAGCTGTTTTTT.

Ten or more counts support this clonotype. The chain recombines TRBV12-3 or TRBV12-4 with TRBJ1-2; TRBD1 aligns across 12 bases. The CDR3 is 15 amino acids. Trimming removed 5 bases from V and 8 bases from J; junction bases left unmatched: 9. The DNA of the CDR3 is TGTGCCAGCAGTCGCCCCGGGACAGGGGGCTCCGGCTACACCTTC. Its translation is CASSRPGTGGSGYTF.

This clonotype was seen many times. This rearrangement joins TRBV6-2 or TRBV6-3 to TRBJ2-3; D remains ambiguous. CDR1 is MNHEY and CDR2 is SVGEGT in the germline V gene. This CDR3 has 13 residues. Trimming shortened V by 4 bases and J by 6 bases, and 11 bases separated the two germline ends. CDR3 in amino acids: CASSWSPPDTQYF. The CDR3 region has the DNA TGTGCCAGCAGTTGGTCCCCCCCGGATACGCAGTATTTT.

This clonotype has ten or more counts. The chain uses TRBV28 and TRBJ1-2; D remains unclear. The germline V gene encodes CDR1 MDHEN and CDR2 SYDVKM. V lost 3 bases and J lost 8, with 22 bases in between. The CDR3 has 16 amino acids. The DNA for the CDR3 is TGTGCCAGCAGTTTCGCTGCCGGACCGGCCCAAGGGGGCTACACCTTC. It is translated as CASSFAAGPAQGGYTF.

Only a few counts were recorded for this clonotype. The rearrangement joins TRBV23-1 to TRBJ2-7; perhaps TRBD1 as D (6 bases). TRBV23-1 is filed as an ORF, its function uncertain. The CDR3 has 14 amino acids. The V gene lost 3 bases and the J gene lost 2 bases, with 11 bases spanning the gap. The CDR3 region is CASSHPDSPYEQYF. CDR3 bases: TGCGCCAGCAGTCACCCGGACAGTCCCTACGAGCAGTACTTC.

This clonotype was detected ten times or more. V gene TRBV6-5 combines with J gene TRBJ2-7; 10 bases agree with TRBD1. The CDR3 loop spans 15 amino acids. The ends lost 5 bases at V and 4 bases at J; junction bases unmatched: 8. CDR1 is MNHEY, CDR2 SVGAGI, per germline. CDR3: CASSPDRGRRYEQYF. The CDR3 nucleotides read TGTGCCAGCAGTCCCGACAGGGGGCGCAGATACGAGCAGTACTTC.

This clonotype was detected many times. The rearrangement joins TRBV5-5 to TRBJ2-5, with 15 bases identical to TRBD2. With 4 bases clipped from V and 5 bases from J, the junction kept 6 bases outside the gene matches. This CDR3 has 16 residues. The V gene's germline CDR1 is SGHKS and CDR2 YYEKEE (reference sequence). As DNA, the CDR3 is TGTGCCAGCAGCCTCGGACTAGCGGGAGGGTGGGAGACCCAGTACTTC. Residues: CASSLGLAGGWETQYF. The complete variable domain, with remaining parts taken from reference TRBV5-5 and TRBJ2-5, reads DAGVTQSPTHLIKTRGQQVTLRCSPISGHKSVSWYQQVLGQGPQFIFQYYEKEERGRGNFPDRFSARQFPNYSSELNVNALLLGDSALYLCASSLGLAGGWETQYFGPGTRLLVL.

There are many counts of this clonotype. The chain employs TRBV29-1 and TRBJ1-2; TRBD1 might be the D (6 bases). Trimming took off 0 bases at V and 1 base at J, with 12 bases between the two ends. The CDR3 has 15 residues. Germline V gene sequence: CDR1 SQVTM, CDR2 ANQGSEA. The CDR3 DNA sequence: TGCAGCGTTGAAGATTGGGACACAGTTAACTATGGCTACACCTTC. Its protein product is CSVEDWDTVNYGYTF.

This clonotype occurred many times. The rearrangement uses TRBV7-2 and TRBJ2-5, with D unclear. With 1 base removed from V and 2 bases from J, the gap between germline ends came to 11 bases. Germline loops: CDR1 SGHTA, CDR2 FQGNSA. There are 15 residues in the CDR3. In DNA, the CDR3 is TGTGCCAGCAGCTTAGGTCTTAGAACACAAGAGACCCAGTACTTC. Protein product: CASSLGLRTQETQYF.

This clonotype came up many times. The chain links TRBV10-3 to TRBJ1-2; 10 nucleotides agree with TRBD1. Germline V lookup: CDR1 ENHRY, CDR2 SYGVKD. J lost 4 bases, V lost 7 bases, and 15 bases had no gene match. The CDR3 extends over 17 amino acids. CDR3 bases: TGTGCCATCAATTCTCGGACCGGGACAGGGGATTCCTATGGCTACACCTTC. It specifies CAINSRTGTGDSYGYTF.

This clonotype was seen at least ten times. CDR3 sequence reads: CASSLWTGDSDTQYF. For the CDR3, the DNA is TGCGCCAGCAGCCTATGGACAGGGGATTCAGATACGCAGTATTTT. This chain joins TRBV5-1 and TRBJ2-3; 9 bases align to TRBD1. J gave up 4 bases and V 4 bases, and 7 bases lay outside the gene matches. This CDR3 comprises 15 residues. Germline V gives CDR1 SGHRS, CDR2 YFSETQ.